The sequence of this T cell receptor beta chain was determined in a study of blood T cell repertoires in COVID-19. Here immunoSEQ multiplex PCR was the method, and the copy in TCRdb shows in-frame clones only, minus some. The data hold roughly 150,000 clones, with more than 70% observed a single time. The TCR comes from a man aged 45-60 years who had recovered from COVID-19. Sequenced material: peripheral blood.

CDR3 sequence reads: CASSPAGTGTDSPLHF. CDR3 sequence (DNA): TGTGCCAGCTCACCTGCGGGGACAGGGACCGATTCACCCCTCCACTTT. The V gene is TRBV18, the J gene TRBJ1-6, with 9 nucleotides matching TRBD1. The CDR3 extends over 16 amino acids. V shed 3 bases, J shed 8 bases, and the junction held 8 bases outside the gene matches. The germline V gene has CDR1 KGHSH and CDR2 LQKENI.